Described below is a single T cell receptor beta chain sequence and its context. This sample was included in a study of post-analysis software for immune sequencing data. Incorporated into the TCR beta cDNA libraries were unique molecular identifiers, which served to reduce PCR and sequencing biases. TCRdb re-called the PCR reads through MiXCR, storing one row per CDR3 protein. Altogether 150,000 to 200,000 distinct CDR3 sequences are present, approximately 30% being singletons, with the ten largest covering approximately 1.5%. The material sequenced was blood. This clonotype originated in a girl between 5 and 17 years old with multiple sclerosis.

The CDR3 spells CASRIRGDEQFF. DNA of the CDR3: TGTGCCAGCAGGATTAGGGGGGATGAGCAGTTCTTC. The J gene is TRBJ2-1, the V gene TRBV11-2; D is tentatively TRBD1 or TRBD2 (6 bases each). Germline V gives CDR1 SGHAT, CDR2 FQNNGV. The CDR3 extends over 12 amino acids. Trimming left V 6 bases short and J 8 bases short, with 11 bases between.